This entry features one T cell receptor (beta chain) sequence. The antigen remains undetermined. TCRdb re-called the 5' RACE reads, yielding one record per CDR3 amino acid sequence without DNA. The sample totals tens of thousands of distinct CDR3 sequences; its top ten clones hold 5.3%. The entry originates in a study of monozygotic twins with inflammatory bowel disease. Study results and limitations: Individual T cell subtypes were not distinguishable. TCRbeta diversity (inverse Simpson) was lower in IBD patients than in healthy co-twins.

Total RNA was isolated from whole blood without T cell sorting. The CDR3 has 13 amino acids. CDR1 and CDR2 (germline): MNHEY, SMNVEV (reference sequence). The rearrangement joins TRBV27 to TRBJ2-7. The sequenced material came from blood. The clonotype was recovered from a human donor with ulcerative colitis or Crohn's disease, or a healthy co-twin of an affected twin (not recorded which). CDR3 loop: CASSPNGGHEQYF.